This record covers a single TCR beta chain. V trimming: 0 bases; J trimming: 2 bases; junction bases outside the gene matches: 12. CDR1 is SNHLY, CDR2 FYNNEI, per germline. The CDR3 covers 19 residues. This entry is derived from a study of control samples from healthy donors and cancer patients. The protocol was immunoSEQ multiplex PCR, while the TCRdb copy is restricted to in-frame clones and leaves out a portion. The repertoire holds hundreds of thousands of clones, with 75% to 95% as singletons. The chain joins TRBV2 to TRBJ1-5, with 8 bases lining up with TRBD1. This TCR derives from a man aged 35 to 55 with head and neck cancer. Sequenced sample: PBMCs. The CDR3 sequence: CASSEASRQGIGGNQPQHF. DNA of the CDR3: TGTGCCAGCAGTGAAGCGTCGAGACAGGGGATCGGCGGCAATCAGCCCCAGCATTTT.